The 23 T cell receptor beta chains presented below share a single source sample, sequenced in a study of blood T cell repertoires in COVID-19. Sequencing used immunoSEQ multiplex PCR; TCRdb keeps in-frame clones, though not all of them. The table shows 50,000 to 80,000 clones, with about 76% occurring only once. The specimen sequenced was peripheral blood. The receptors were gathered from a human donor in a cohort sampled during active COVID-19.

On this clone: At the DNA level, this CDR3 is encoded by other sequences in the same sample as well. The chain links TRBV29-1 to TRBJ2-1; 11 bases match TRBD2. The CDR3 has 15 amino acids. V was clipped by 6 bases and J by 0 bases; unmatched bases: 4. CDR1 and CDR2 from the germline V gene are SQVTM and ANQGSEA. The CDR3 sequence is CSVDLAGGSYNEQFF. The CDR3, as DNA: TGCAGCGTGGATCTAGCGGGGGGCTCCTACAATGAGCAGTTCTTC.

The chain links TRBV15 to TRBJ2-7; D perhaps matches TRBD1 (5 bases). This CDR3 is 15 amino acids long. CDR1 is LNHNV, CDR2 YYDKDF, per germline (reference sequence). The V and J ends lost 6 bases and 0 bases respectively, with 15 bases between them. CDR3: CATSPLGQGSYEQYF. As DNA, the CDR3 is TGTGCCACCAGTCCCCTGGGGCAGGGCTCCTACGAGCAGTACTTC.

The J gene is TRBJ2-1, the V gene TRBV7-6; 13 bases map to TRBD2. The CDR3 runs to 16 residues. J gave up 5 bases and V 4 bases, and 5 bases lay outside the gene matches. From germline, CDR1 is SGHVS and CDR2 FNYEAQ. CDR3 residues: CASSSSGLAGNNEQFF. The CDR3 nucleotides are TGTGCCAGCAGCTCCTCGGGACTAGCGGGGAACAATGAGCAGTTCTTC.

There are many counts of this clone. This chain uses TRBV6-1 with TRBJ1-1; 9 nucleotides match TRBD1. Unmatched junction bases numbered 6, after V lost 2 bases and J lost 5 bases. Germline V lookup: CDR1 MNHNS, CDR2 SASEGT. The CDR3 is 15 amino acids. The chain's CDR3 is CASSESRTGDTEAFF. For the CDR3, the DNA is TGTGCCAGCAGTGAATCTAGGACAGGGGATACTGAAGCTTTCTTT.

The V and J genes are TRBV3-1 (or the pseudogene TRBV3-2) and TRBJ2-5; possibly TRBD2 for D (7 bases). CDR3 length: 14 amino acids. The V end was cut by 3 bases, the J end by 4 bases, with 12 bases between. CDR1 and CDR2 from the germline V gene are LGHDT and YNNKEL (reference sequence). The CDR3 nucleotides are TGTGCCAGCAGCCATCGGGGGGCGGGAGAGACCCAGTACTTC. Its protein product is CASSHRGAGETQYF.

This clone came up a few times. The gene calls are TRBV5-6 and TRBJ1-2; D unclear. The CDR3 runs to 15 residues. V shed 1 base and J shed 6 bases, with 16 bases lying between them. Germline-derived CDR1 and CDR2 are SGHDT and YYEEEE. The CDR3 loop reads CASSLPPTVMDGYTF. The CDR3 nucleotides are TGTGCCAGCAGCTTGCCCCCTACAGTGATGGATGGCTACACCTTC.

The chain joins TRBV11-2 to TRBJ1-3, with 9 nucleotides matching TRBD1. CDR3 length: 15 amino acids. The V gene's germline CDR1 is SGHAT and CDR2 FQNNGV. After removal of 4 bases from V and 3 bases from J, the junction contained 4 bases not matched to a gene. The CDR3, as DNA: TGTGCCAGCAGCTCCTACAGGGGGCTTGGAAACACCATATATTTT. It is translated as CASSSYRGLGNTIYF.

This sequence joins TRBV5-4 and TRBJ2-5; unclear D gene. Trimming shortened V by 0 bases and J by 5 bases, and 11 bases separated the two germline ends. This CDR3 is built from 14 residues. CDR1 is SGHNT and CDR2 is YYREEE in the germline V gene (reference sequence). CDR3 DNA sequence: TGTGCCAGCAGCTTGGGAGGCTTTCGGGAGACCCAGTACTTC. Its translation: CASSLGGFRETQYF.

The chain links TRBV30 to TRBJ2-7; D unresolved. Germline lookup yields CDR1 GTSNPN and CDR2 SVGIG (reference sequence). CDR3 size: 14 residues. The V and J ends lost 0 bases and 0 bases respectively, with 9 bases between them. The CDR3 bases are TGTGCCTGGAGTGTAGAGGAGAGCTCCTACGAGCAGTACTTC. It is translated as CAWSVEESSYEQYF.

This clone appeared a few times. The V and J genes are TRBV6-5 and TRBJ1-2; a weak D match, TRBD1 (5 bases). CDR3 length: 15 amino acids. Trimming left V 0 bases short and J 8 bases short, with 16 bases between. Germline-derived CDR1 and CDR2 are MNHEY and SVGAGI. DNA of the CDR3: TGTGCCAGCAGTTACTCGAACGGGGGATTTGGCGGCTACACCTTC. This gives the protein CASSYSNGGFGGYTF.

The rearrangement links TRBV7-2 to TRBJ1-1; TRBD1 matches at 10 bases. Germline assignment: CDR1 SGHTA and CDR2 FQGNSA. With V trimmed by 2 bases and J by 6 bases, 6 bases remained unmatched. The CDR3 sequence is 15 residues long. In DNA form, the CDR3 reads TGTGCCAGCAGCTTACAGACAGGGGGCTCTTCTGAAGCTTTCTTT. Encoded protein: CASSLQTGGSSEAFF.

This chain uses TRBV15 with TRBJ2-7; the D gene is possibly TRBD1 (5 bases). Germline V CDR1 and CDR2: LNHNV, YYDKDF (reference sequence). There are 14 residues in the CDR3. Trimming left V 0 bases short and J 2 bases short, with 8 bases between. Written as DNA, the CDR3 is TGTGCCACCAGCAGAGATGGGGCTGCCTACGAGCAGTACTTC. It translates to CATSRDGAAYEQYF.

V gene TRBV19 combines with J gene TRBJ2-7; D may be TRBD2 (6 bases). The length of the CDR3 is 14 residues. Germline assignment: CDR1 LNHDA and CDR2 SQIVND (reference sequence). The ends were cut back, 3 bases at V and 4 bases at J, with 13 bases in the middle. CDR3 sequence reads: CASSIAWGDYEQYF. The CDR3 coding sequence is TGTGCCAGTAGTATCGCGTGGGGGGATTACGAGCAGTACTTC.

The chain has TRBV5-1 and TRBJ2-5; TRBD1 matches 9 bases. The CDR3 spans 15 residues. Germline-derived CDR1 and CDR2 are SGHRS and YFSETQ. The V and J ends lost 5 bases and 5 bases, in that order; junction bases with no gene match: 10. The CDR3 region is CASSPTGGAGETQYF. CDR3 bases: TGCGCCAGCAGTCCTACAGGGGGCGCGGGGGAGACCCAGTACTTC.

The J gene is TRBJ1-2, the V gene TRBV27; D ambiguous. V shed 5 bases and J shed 0 bases, with 10 bases lying between them. Germline V gene data show CDR1 as MNHEY and CDR2 as SMNVEV (reference sequence). There are 14 residues in the CDR3. The CDR3 DNA reads as TGTGCCAGCAGTCCCCACGGGGCTAACTATGGCTACACCTTC. Protein product: CASSPHGANYGYTF.

The gene calls are TRBV7-9 and TRBJ2-1; D gene ambiguous. The CDR3 runs 12 residues. V lost 5 bases and J lost 4, with 6 bases in between. Germline V gene data show CDR1 as SEHNR and CDR2 as FQNEAQ (reference sequence). This chain's CDR3 is CASSPSYNEQFF. The CDR3 DNA reads as TGTGCCAGCAGCCCTTCGTACAATGAGCAGTTCTTC.

The V call is TRBV24-1, the J call TRBJ2-3, with D tentatively TRBD2 (6 bases). Germline CDR1 is KGHDR and CDR2 is SFDVKD. The V end was cut by 5 bases, the J end by 2 bases, with 13 bases between. The CDR3 length is 15 residues. For the CDR3, the DNA is TGTGCCACCAGTGCACGAGGCGGGAACACAGATACGCAGTATTTT. This codes for CATSARGGNTDTQYF.

This clone came up a few times. This chain uses TRBV7-9 with TRBJ1-6; D is unclear. CDR3 length: 13 residues. CDR1 and CDR2 (germline): SEHNR, FQNEAQ (reference sequence). With 3 bases removed from V and 7 bases from J, the gap between germline ends came to 7 bases. The CDR3 bases are TGTGCCAGCAGCTTCGATCGGAATTCACCCCTCCACTTT. Translation: CASSFDRNSPLHF.

On this clone: The junction departs from germline at one end; a sequencing error may be responsible. The rearrangement links TRBV6-1 to TRBJ1-1, with TRBD1 as a possible D gene (6 bases). Germline CDR1 and CDR2: MNHNS and SASEGT. This CDR3 is built from 14 residues. CDR3 in amino acids: CASSEGGRGTEAFF. The DNA for the CDR3 is TGTGCCAGCAGCGAAGGAGGCAGGGGCACTGAAGCTTTCTTT.

The DNA for the CDR3 is TGTGCCAGCAGCTTAGGGCGGGGGCCGAACAATGAGCAGTTCTTC. Amino acids: CASSLGRGPNNEQFF. The rearrangement joins TRBV11-2 to TRBJ2-1, with D tentatively TRBD2 (7 bases). This CDR3 is 15 amino acids long. V dropped 1 base and J dropped 5 bases, with 12 bases sitting between them. Germline CDR1 SGHAT, CDR2 FQNNGV.

The chain is built from TRBV7-2 and TRBJ1-2; 9 positions match TRBD1. Looked up from germline, CDR1 is SGHTA and CDR2 is FQGNSA. V trimming: 1 base; J trimming: 2 bases; junction bases outside the gene matches: 8. The CDR3 is 17 amino acids. The CDR3 spells CASSLGSTGGANYGYTF. In nucleotides, the CDR3 is TGTGCCAGCAGCTTAGGCAGCACAGGGGGCGCGAACTATGGCTACACCTTC.

The V and J genes are TRBV6-5 and TRBJ2-1, with 11 nucleotides matching TRBD1. Germline lookup yields CDR1 MNHEY and CDR2 SVGAGI. V dropped 7 bases and J dropped 5; count of bases not matched to a gene: 7. This CDR3 spans 15 amino acids. CDR3 DNA sequence: TGTGCCAGCAACGAGCCGGGACAGGGGGACAATGAGCAGTTCTTC. Amino acid sequence: CASNEPGQGDNEQFF.

The chain combines TRBV2 with TRBJ2-5; D perhaps matches TRBD2 (6 bases). The V end was cut by 0 bases, the J end by 1 base, with 9 bases between. Per germline, CDR1 SNHLY and CDR2 FYNNEI. There are 15 residues in the CDR3. The CDR3 DNA sequence: TGTGCCAGCAGTGAAGCTGGAGGGCGCCAAGAGACCCAGTACTTC. It encodes CASSEAGGRQETQYF. The entire variable domain, with the rest obtained from reference TRBV2 and TRBJ2-5, is as follows: EPEVTQTPSHQVTQMGQEVILRCVPISNHLYFYWYRQILGQKVEFLVSFYNNEISEKSEIFDDQFSVERPDGSNFTLKIRSTKLEDSAMYFCASSEAGGRQETQYFGPGTRLLVL.